The count of the clone carrying this TCR beta chain is one. Its antigen is unidentified. This specimen belongs to a study of neoadjuvant anti-PD-1 for oral cavity cancer. Whole-study context: Before surgery, most patients got three to four biweekly 3 mg/kg nivolumab doses. Non-progressing patients received a fourth nivolumab dose near day 43, then surgery on days 50-56.

This CDR3 has 16 amino acids. Germline CDR1 SGHTS, CDR2 YDEGEE. The junction had 8 bases not matched to a gene; V was cut back by 7 bases and J by 4 bases. Findings and caveats of the study: TCR analyses covered only a few patients per response group. Post-nivolumab, blood T cell clonality was significantly elevated in non-responders.

The assay was immunoSEQ multiplex PCR, and TCRdb's table has in-frame clones only and misses some. The table includes over 6,500 clones, around 77% detected once. The receptor was isolated from a person aged 35-79 years with oral cavity squamous cell carcinoma. This sequence joins TRBV5-8 and TRBJ2-2, with TRBD1 matching over 12 bases. The sample in question was PBMCs, obtained before nivolumab (anti-PD-1) treatment. The CDR3 coding sequence is TGTGCCAGCCGGGACAGGGGGCGCGTCGGCACCGGGGAGCTGTTTTTT. Amino acid sequence: CASRDRGRVGTGELFF.